This T cell receptor (beta chain) was retrieved from a study of blood T cell repertoires in COVID-19. Across the study: PBMCs, B-cell-depleted T cells, or T cells were the source of the cDNA or gDNA that made up the material.

Here immunoSEQ multiplex PCR was the method, and the copy in TCRdb shows in-frame clones only, minus some. Among under 300,000 clones listed, 88% were seen once. The CDR3 runs to 14 residues. The V gene's germline CDR1 is SGHTA and CDR2 FQGNSA. V lost 3 bases and J 4 bases, leaving 12 bases between the germline ends. This TCR was sampled from a woman aged 40 to 50 who had recovered from COVID-19. The sequenced sample was peripheral blood. The V gene is TRBV7-2, the J gene TRBJ1-1, with D possibly being TRBD1 (5 bases). CDR3 loop: CASSFSGPRTEAFF. For the CDR3, the DNA is TGTGCCAGCAGCTTTTCAGGGCCTCGCACTGAAGCTTTCTTT.